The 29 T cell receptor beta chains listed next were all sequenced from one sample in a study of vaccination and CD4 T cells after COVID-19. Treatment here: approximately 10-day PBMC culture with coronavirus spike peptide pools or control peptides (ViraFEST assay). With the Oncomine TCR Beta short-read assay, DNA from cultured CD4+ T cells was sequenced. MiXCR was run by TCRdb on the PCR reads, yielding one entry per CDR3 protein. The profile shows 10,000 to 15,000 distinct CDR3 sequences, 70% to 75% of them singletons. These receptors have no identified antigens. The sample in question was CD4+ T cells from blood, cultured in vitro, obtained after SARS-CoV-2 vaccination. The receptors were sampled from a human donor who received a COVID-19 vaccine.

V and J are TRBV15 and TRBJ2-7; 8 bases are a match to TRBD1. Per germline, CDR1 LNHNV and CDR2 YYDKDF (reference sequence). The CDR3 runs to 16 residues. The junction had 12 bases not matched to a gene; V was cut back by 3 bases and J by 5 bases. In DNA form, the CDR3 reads TGTGCCACCAGCAGGAGATCCGGTGCAGGGGGCGACGAGCAGTACTTC. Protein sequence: CATSRRSGAGGDEQYF.

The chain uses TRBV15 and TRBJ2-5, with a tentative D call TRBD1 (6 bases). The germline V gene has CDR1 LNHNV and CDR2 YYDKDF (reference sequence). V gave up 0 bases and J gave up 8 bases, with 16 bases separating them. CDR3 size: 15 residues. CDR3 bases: TGTGCCACCAGCAGAGAGAGTTTCCCAGGGGAAACCCAGTACTTC. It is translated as CATSRESFPGETQYF.

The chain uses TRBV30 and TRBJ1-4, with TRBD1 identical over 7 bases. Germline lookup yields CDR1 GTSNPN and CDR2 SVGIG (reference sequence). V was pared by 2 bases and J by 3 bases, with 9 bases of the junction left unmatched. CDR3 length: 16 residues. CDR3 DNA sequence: TGTGCCTGGAGTTACGGACAGGTTATGGCTAATGAAAAACTGTTTTTT. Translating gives CAWSYGQVMANEKLFF.

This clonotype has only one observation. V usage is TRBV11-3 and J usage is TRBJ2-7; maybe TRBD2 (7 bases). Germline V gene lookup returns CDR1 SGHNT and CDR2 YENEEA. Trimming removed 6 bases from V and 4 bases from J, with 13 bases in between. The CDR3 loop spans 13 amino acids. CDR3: CASSGGGAYEQYF. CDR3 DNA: TGTGCCAGCAGTGGCGGGGGCGCGTACGAGCAGTACTTC.

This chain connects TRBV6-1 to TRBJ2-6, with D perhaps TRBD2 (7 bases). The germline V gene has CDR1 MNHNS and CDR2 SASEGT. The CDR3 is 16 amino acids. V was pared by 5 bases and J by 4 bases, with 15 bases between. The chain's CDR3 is CASSPVGGPGANVLTF. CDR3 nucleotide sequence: TGTGCCAGCAGTCCCGTGGGGGGGCCGGGGGCCAACGTCCTGACTTTC.

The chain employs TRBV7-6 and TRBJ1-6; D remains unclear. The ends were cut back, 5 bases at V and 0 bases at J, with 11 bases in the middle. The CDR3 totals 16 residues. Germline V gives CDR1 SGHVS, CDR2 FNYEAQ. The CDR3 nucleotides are TGTGCCAGCAGCGTCCGTACGGACTCCTATAATTCACCCCTCCACTTT. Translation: CASSVRTDSYNSPLHF.

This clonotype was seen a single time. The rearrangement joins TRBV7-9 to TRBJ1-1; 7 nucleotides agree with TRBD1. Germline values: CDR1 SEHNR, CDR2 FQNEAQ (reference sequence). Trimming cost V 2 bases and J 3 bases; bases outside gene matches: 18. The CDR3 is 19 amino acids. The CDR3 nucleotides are TGTGCCAGCAGCTTATTTCGGCGTGGCAAAGGGGGCAGGGACACTGAAGCTTTCTTT. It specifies CASSLFRRGKGGRDTEAFF.

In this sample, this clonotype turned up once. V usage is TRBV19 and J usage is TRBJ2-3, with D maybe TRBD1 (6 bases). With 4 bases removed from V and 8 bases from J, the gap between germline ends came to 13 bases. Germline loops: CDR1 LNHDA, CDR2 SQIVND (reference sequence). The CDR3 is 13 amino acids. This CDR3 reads CASSNTGTTTQYF. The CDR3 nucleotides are TGTGCCAGTAGTAATACCGGGACAACTACGCAGTATTTT.

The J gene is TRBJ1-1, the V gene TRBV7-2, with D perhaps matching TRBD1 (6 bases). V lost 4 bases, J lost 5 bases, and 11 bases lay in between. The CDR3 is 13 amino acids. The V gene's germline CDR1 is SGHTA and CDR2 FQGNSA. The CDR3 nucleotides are TGTGCCAGCAGCTCGACAGGTAATACTGAAGCTTTCTTT. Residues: CASSSTGNTEAFF.

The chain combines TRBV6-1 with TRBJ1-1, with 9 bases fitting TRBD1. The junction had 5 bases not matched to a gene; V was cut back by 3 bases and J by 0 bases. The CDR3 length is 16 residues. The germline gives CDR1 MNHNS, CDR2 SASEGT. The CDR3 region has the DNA TGTGCCAGCAGTGACGTGGGACAGGGAATGAACACTGAAGCTTTCTTT. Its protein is CASSDVGQGMNTEAFF.

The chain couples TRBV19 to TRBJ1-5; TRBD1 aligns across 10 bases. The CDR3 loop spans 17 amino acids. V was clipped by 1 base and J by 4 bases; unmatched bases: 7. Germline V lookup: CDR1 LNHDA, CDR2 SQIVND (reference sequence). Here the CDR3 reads CASSIGWDRGVNQPQHF. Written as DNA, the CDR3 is TGTGCCAGTAGTATAGGTTGGGACAGGGGAGTGAATCAGCCCCAGCATTTT.

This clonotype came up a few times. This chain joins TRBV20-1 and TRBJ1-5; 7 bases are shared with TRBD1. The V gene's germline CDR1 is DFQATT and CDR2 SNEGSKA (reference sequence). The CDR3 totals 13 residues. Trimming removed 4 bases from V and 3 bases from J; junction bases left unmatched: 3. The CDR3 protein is CSAKTGTNQPQHF. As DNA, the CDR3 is TGCAGTGCTAAGACAGGGACCAATCAGCCCCAGCATTTT.

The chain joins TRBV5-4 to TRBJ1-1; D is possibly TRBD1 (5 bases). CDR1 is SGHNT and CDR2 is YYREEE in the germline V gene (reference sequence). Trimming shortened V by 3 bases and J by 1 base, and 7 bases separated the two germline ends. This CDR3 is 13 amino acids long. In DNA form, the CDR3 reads TGTGCCAGCAGCTCCGGACAGAACACTGAAGCTTTCTTT. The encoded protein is CASSSGQNTEAFF.

The CDR3 loop reads CSAPLAGVLQETQYF. CDR3 nucleotides: TGCAGTGCTCCACTAGCGGGTGTTCTCCAAGAGACCCAGTACTTC. The chain joins TRBV20-1 to TRBJ2-5, with 9 bases fitting TRBD2. CDR1 and CDR2 from the germline V gene are DFQATT and SNEGSKA (reference sequence). J was trimmed by 1 base and V by 5 bases; bases with no gene match: 8. The CDR3 sequence is 15 residues long.

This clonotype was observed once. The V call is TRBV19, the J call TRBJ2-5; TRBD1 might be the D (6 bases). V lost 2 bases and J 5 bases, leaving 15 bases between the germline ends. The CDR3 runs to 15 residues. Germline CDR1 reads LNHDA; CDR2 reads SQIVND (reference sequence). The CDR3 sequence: CASSISAGEQETQYF. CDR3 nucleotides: TGTGCCAGTAGTATAAGTGCAGGGGAACAGGAGACCCAGTACTTC.

The CDR3 DNA reads as TGTGCCTGGAGTGCCACAGGGGGCGGAGGTGAAAAACTGTTTTTT. It translates to CAWSATGGGGEKLFF. The chain joins TRBV30 to TRBJ1-4; the match to TRBD1 covers 9 bases. The CDR3 contains 15 residues. CDR1 is GTSNPN, CDR2 SVGIG, per germline (reference sequence). V trimming: 1 base; J trimming: 7 bases; junction bases outside the gene matches: 7.

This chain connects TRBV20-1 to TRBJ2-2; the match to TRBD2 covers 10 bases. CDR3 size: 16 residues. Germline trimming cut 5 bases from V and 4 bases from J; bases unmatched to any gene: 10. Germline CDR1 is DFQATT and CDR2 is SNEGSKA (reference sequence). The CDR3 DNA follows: TGCAGTGCTTCTCCTAGCGGGGGCCTGCTCACCGGGGAGCTGTTTTTT. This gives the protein CSASPSGGLLTGELFF.

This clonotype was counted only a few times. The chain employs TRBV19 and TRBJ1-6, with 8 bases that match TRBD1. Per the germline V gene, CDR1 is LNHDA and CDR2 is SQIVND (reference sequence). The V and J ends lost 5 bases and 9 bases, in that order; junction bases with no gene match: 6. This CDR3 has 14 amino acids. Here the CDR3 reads CASSPDREGSPLHF. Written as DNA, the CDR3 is TGTGCCAGTAGTCCGGACAGGGAGGGTTCACCCCTCCACTTT.

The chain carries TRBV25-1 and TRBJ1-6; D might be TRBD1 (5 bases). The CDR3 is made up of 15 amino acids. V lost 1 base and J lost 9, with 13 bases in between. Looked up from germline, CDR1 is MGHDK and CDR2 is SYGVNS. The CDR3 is CASSELDTEASPLHF. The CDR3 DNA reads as TGTGCCAGCAGTGAATTGGACACCGAGGCTTCACCCCTCCACTTT. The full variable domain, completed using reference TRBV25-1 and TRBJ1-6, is EADIYQTPRYLVIGTGKKITLECSQTMGHDKMYWYQQDPGMELHLIHYSYGVNSTEKGDLSSESTVSRIRTEHFPLTLESARPSHTSQYLCASSELDTEASPLHFGNGTRLTVT.

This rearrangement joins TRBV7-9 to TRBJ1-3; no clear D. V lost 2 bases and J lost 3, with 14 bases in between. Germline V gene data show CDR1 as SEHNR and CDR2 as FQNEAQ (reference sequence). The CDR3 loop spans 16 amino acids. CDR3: CASSLPLRIDGNTIYF. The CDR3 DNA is TGTGCCAGCAGCTTACCCCTTCGAATCGATGGAAACACCATATATTTT.

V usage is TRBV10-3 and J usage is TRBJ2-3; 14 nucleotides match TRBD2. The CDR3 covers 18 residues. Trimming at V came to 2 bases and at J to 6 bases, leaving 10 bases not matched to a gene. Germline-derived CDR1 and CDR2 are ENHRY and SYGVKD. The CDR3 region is CAISEPSTSGGASDTQYF. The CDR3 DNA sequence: TGTGCCATCAGTGAGCCCTCGACTAGCGGGGGGGCCTCGGATACGCAGTATTTT.

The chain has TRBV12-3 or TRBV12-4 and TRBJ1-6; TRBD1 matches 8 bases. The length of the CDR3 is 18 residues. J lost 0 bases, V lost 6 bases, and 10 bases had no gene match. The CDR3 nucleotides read TGTGCCAGCAGCCGGACAGGGTTCAAGAGCTCCTATAATTCACCCCTCCACTTT. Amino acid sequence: CASSRTGFKSSYNSPLHF.

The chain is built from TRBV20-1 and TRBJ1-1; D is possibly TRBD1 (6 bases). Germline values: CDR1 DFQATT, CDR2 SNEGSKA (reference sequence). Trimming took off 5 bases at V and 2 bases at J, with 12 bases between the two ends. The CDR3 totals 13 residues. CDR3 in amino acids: CSASGTPNTEAFF. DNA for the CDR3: TGCAGTGCTTCCGGGACACCAAACACTGAAGCTTTCTTT.

The DNA for the CDR3 is TGCAGTGCTGGGACAGGGCTCAACTATGGCTACACCTTC. Translated: CSAGTGLNYGYTF. The chain combines TRBV20-1 with TRBJ1-2, with 9 bases aligning to TRBD1. The CDR3 is 13 residues long. J gave up 2 bases and V 5 bases, and 3 bases lay outside the gene matches. The V gene's germline CDR1 is DFQATT and CDR2 SNEGSKA (reference sequence).

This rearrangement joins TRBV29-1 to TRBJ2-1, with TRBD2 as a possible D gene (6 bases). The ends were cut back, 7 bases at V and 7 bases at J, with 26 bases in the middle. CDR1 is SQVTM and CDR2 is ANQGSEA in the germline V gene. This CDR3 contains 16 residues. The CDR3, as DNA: TGCAGCGCTACCCCGAATGGGGCCGGCGCGGGGAATGAGCAGTTCTTC. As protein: CSATPNGAGAGNEQFF.

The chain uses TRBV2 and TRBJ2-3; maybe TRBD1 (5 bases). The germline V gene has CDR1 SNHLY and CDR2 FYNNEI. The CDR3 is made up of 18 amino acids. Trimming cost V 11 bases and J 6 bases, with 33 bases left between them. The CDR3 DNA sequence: TGTGCCGCCTCTCCGGGCCCAAAGGGGTCGCTCGAAGCCGATACGCAGTATTTT. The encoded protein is CAASPGPKGSLEADTQYF.

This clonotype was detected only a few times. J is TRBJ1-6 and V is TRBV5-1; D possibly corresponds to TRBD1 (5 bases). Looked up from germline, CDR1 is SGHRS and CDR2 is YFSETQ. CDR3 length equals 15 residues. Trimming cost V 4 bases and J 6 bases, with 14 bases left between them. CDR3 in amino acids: CASSRGDGLNSPLHF. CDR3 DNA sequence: TGCGCCAGCAGCCGAGGGGACGGTCTTAATTCACCCCTCCACTTT. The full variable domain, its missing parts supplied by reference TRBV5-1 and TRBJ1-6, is KAGVTQTPRYLIKTRGQQVTLSCSPISGHRSVSWYQQTPGQGLQFLFEYFSETQRNKGNFPGRFSGRQFSNSRSEMNVSTLELGDSALYLCASSRGDGLNSPLHFGNGTRLTVT.

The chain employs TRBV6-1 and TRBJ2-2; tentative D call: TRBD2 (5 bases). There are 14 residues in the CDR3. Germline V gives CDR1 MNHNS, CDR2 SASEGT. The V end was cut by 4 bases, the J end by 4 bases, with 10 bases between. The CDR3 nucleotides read TGTGCCAGCAGTGGGCGGGTGGGCACCGGGGAGCTGTTTTTT. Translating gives CASSGRVGTGELFF.

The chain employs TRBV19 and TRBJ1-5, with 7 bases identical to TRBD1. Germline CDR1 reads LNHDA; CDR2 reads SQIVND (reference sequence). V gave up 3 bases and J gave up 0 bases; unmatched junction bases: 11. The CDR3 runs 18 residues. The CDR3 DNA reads TGTGCCAGTAGTATTTCTTCAACAGGGGTCCATAGCAATCAGCCCCAGCATTTT. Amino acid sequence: CASSISSTGVHSNQPQHF.